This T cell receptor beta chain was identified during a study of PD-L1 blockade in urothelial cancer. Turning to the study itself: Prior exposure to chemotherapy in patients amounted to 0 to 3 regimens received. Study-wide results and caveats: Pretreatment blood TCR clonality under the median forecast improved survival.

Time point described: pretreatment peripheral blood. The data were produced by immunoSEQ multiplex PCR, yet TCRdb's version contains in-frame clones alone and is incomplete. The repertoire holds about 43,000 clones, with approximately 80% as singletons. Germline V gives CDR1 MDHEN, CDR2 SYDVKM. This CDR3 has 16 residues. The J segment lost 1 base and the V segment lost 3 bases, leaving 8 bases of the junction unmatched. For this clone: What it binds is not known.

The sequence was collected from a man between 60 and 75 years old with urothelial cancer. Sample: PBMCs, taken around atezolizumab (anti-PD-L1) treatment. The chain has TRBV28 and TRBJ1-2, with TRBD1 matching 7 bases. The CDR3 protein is CASSFAGTEGNYGYTF. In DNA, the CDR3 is TGTGCCAGCAGTTTTGCCGGGACAGAGGGTAACTATGGCTACACCTTC.